The 32 T cell receptor beta chains below were found in one sample sequenced in a study of cytotoxic CD8 clonotypes in ibrutinib-treated CLL. Method: immunoSEQ multiplex PCR; TCRdb's copy keeps in-frame clones and lacks some. The sample records more than 200,000 clones, roughly 74% being singletons. The sample consisted of PBMCs, taken after 24 months of ibrutinib treatment. The origin of the receptors is a human donor with chronic lymphocytic leukemia.

The chain employs TRBV29-1 and TRBJ2-3, with 9 bases fitting TRBD1. From germline, CDR1 is SQVTM and CDR2 ANQGSEA. J gave up 1 base and V 7 bases, and 6 bases lay outside the gene matches. The CDR3 loop spans 14 amino acids. CDR3 in DNA: TGCAGCGGCTCAGGGACAGGGCGCACAGATACGCAGTATTTT. This encodes CSGSGTGRTDTQYF.

This chain connects TRBV18 to TRBJ2-1; D gene uncertain. V was trimmed by 8 bases and J by 7 bases, leaving 9 bases between them. This CDR3 region has 11 residues. Looked up from germline, CDR1 is KGHSH and CDR2 is LQKENI. The DNA for the CDR3 is TGTGCCAGCACAGACCGTAATGAGCAGTTCTTC. It specifies CASTDRNEQFF.

This sequence joins TRBV29-1 and TRBJ2-2, with 11 bases identical to TRBD2. The CDR3 runs 15 residues. Looked up from germline, CDR1 is SQVTM and CDR2 is ANQGSEA. With V trimmed by 2 bases and J by 7 bases, 6 bases remained unmatched. This CDR3 is CSVETLAGGSGELFF. The CDR3 nucleotides are TGCAGCGTTGAAACTCTAGCGGGAGGTAGCGGGGAGCTGTTTTTT.

This clone was seen a few times. The rearrangement joins TRBV15 to TRBJ1-1, with a possible D match to TRBD1 (6 bases). Germline V CDR1 and CDR2: LNHNV, YYDKDF (reference sequence). V gave up 5 bases and J gave up 6 bases, with 10 bases separating them. The CDR3 runs to 12 residues. CDR3: CATSSGGPEAFF. The CDR3 nucleotides are TGTGCCACCAGCTCGGGGGGGCCTGAAGCTTTCTTT.

The chain has TRBV7-9 and TRBJ1-1, with a tentative D call TRBD1 (6 bases). The CDR3 is 15 residues long. The ends were cut back, 3 bases at V and 1 base at J, with 12 bases in the middle. Germline assignment: CDR1 SEHNR and CDR2 FQNEAQ (reference sequence). CDR3 loop: CASSFSDRRNTEAFF. CDR3 DNA: TGTGCCAGCAGCTTCAGCGACAGGCGGAACACTGAAGCTTTCTTT.

The chain combines TRBV4-3 with TRBJ2-7; the D is unclear. This CDR3 is built from 14 residues. The ends were cut back, 0 bases at V and 3 bases at J, with 9 bases in the middle. Per the germline V gene, CDR1 is LGHNA and CDR2 is YSLEER. For the CDR3, the DNA is TGCGCCAGCAGCCAAGAAATTCAGGACTACGAGCAGTACTTC. Protein sequence: CASSQEIQDYEQYF.

This chain joins TRBV13 and TRBJ2-7, with D unclear. The CDR3 length is 15 residues. Germline V CDR1 and CDR2: PRHDT, FYEKMQ (reference sequence). V lost 1 base to trimming and J lost 3 bases, with 13 bases between them. CDR3 protein: CASSLVGPGGYEQYF. Here the CDR3 DNA reads TGTGCCAGCAGCTTAGTAGGACCCGGTGGCTACGAGCAGTACTTC.

The CDR3 loop reads CASSLWRQETQYF. CDR3 bases: TGTGCCAGCAGCTTATGGAGACAAGAGACCCAGTACTTC. The gene calls are TRBV11-3 and TRBJ2-5; D is unclear. Germline V CDR1 and CDR2: SGHNT, YENEEA. The CDR3 extends over 13 amino acids. V lost 2 bases and J 2 bases, leaving 6 bases between the germline ends. Full variable domain (rest looked up from reference TRBV11-3 and TRBJ2-5): EAGVVQSPRYKIIEKKQPVAFWCNPISGHNTLYWYLQNLGQGPELLIRYENEEAVDDSQLPKDRFSAERLKGVDSTLKIQPAELGDSAVYLCASSLWRQETQYFGPGTRLLVL.

The chain links TRBV6-6 to TRBJ2-7, with a tentative D call TRBD2 (6 bases). Germline CDR1 is MNHNY and CDR2 is SVGAGI (reference sequence). The CDR3 spans 14 residues. V shed 2 bases and J shed 2 bases, with 10 bases lying between them. This CDR3 is CASSYVEGTYEQYF. The CDR3 region has the DNA TGTGCCAGCAGTTACGTGGAGGGGACCTACGAGCAGTACTTC.

This clone has a handful of counts. The V call is TRBV5-1, the J call TRBJ1-2; D is perhaps TRBD1 (5 bases). V shed 1 base and J shed 3 bases, with 7 bases lying between them. The V gene's germline CDR1 is SGHRS and CDR2 YFSETQ. The CDR3 is 13 residues long. CDR3 sequence reads: CASSLQGHYGYTF. The CDR3 DNA reads as TGCGCCAGCAGCTTGCAGGGTCACTATGGCTACACCTTC.

The chain employs TRBV5-1 and TRBJ2-7, with D uncertain. Trimming took 4 bases from V and 1 from J, leaving 9 bases between them. The CDR3 contains 13 residues. Germline V CDR1 and CDR2: SGHRS, YFSETQ. Here the CDR3 reads CASSLTDSYEQYF. CDR3 DNA: TGCGCCAGCAGCCTCACAGATTCCTACGAGCAGTACTTC.

The DNA of the CDR3 is TGTGCCAGCAGCCTCAGCCCGGTCGGGAACACCGGGGAGCTGTTTTTT. It translates to CASSLSPVGNTGELFF. The V and J genes are TRBV9 and TRBJ2-2; D gene unclear. Per the germline V gene, CDR1 is SGDLS and CDR2 is YYNGEE. CDR3 length equals 16 residues. V lost 4 bases and J lost 1, with 14 bases in between.

Worth noting for this clone: This sample includes further DNA sequences coding for the same CDR3. This chain links TRBV4-3 with TRBJ1-4; 7 bases align to TRBD1. The V gene end was trimmed by 1 base and the J gene end by 7 bases; junction bases not matched to a gene: 3. Germline V gene lookup returns CDR1 LGHNA and CDR2 YSLEER. CDR3 length: 14 residues. CDR3 coding DNA: TGCGCCAGCAGCCAAGGCAGGGGGAGTGAAAAACTGTTTTTT. Translated, it gives CASSQGRGSEKLFF.

The chain recombines TRBV10-3 with TRBJ1-4; D is possibly TRBD1 (5 bases). The CDR3 consists of 12 residues. In germline, CDR1 is ENHRY, CDR2 SYGVKD. Trimming cost V 5 bases and J 7 bases, with 8 bases left between them. The CDR3 DNA sequence: TGTGCCATCAGTCATGGGGGTGAAAAACTGTTTTTT. Protein sequence: CAISHGGEKLFF.

The chain uses TRBV7-3 and TRBJ2-3; D unresolved. CDR3 size: 13 residues. The V gene's germline CDR1 is SGHTA and CDR2 FQGTGA. Deletions cut 1 base from V and 3 bases from J, with 5 bases between. The CDR3 loop reads CASSLKPTDTQYF. The CDR3 bases are TGTGCCAGCAGCTTAAAGCCGACAGATACGCAGTATTTT.

The chain employs TRBV27 and TRBJ2-7, with TRBD2 matching 7 bases. V lost 6 bases, J lost 3 bases, and 14 bases stayed unmatched. The CDR3 sequence is 16 residues long. The germline V gene encodes CDR1 MNHEY and CDR2 SMNVEV (reference sequence). CDR3 residues: CASSLAPPSGGYEQYF. The CDR3 region has the DNA TGTGCCAGCAGCCTGGCGCCCCCCTCGGGAGGCTACGAGCAGTACTTC.

The sample holds one count of this clone. This chain links TRBV7-8 with TRBJ1-2; D might be TRBD1 (5 bases). This CDR3 contains 16 residues. V was trimmed by 7 bases and J by 2 bases, leaving 20 bases between them. Germline CDR1 is SGHVS and CDR2 is FQNEAQ. CDR3 DNA: TGTGCCAGCACCCACGAGGCTACAGGCCGGAACTATGGCTACACCTTC. Amino acids: CASTHEATGRNYGYTF.

This clone was recorded only once. This CDR3 is CASSSYSSYEQYF. As DNA, the CDR3 is TGTGCCAGCAGCTCCTACTCCTCCTACGAGCAGTACTTC. The V gene is TRBV11-2, the J gene TRBJ2-7, with D unresolved. There are 13 residues in the CDR3. Per the germline V gene, CDR1 is SGHAT and CDR2 is FQNNGV. V was shortened by 4 bases and J by 0 bases, with 7 bases between the two germline ends.

The chain is built from TRBV5-1 and TRBJ2-7; a weak D match, TRBD1 (6 bases). The CDR3 has 14 amino acids. Trimming removed 0 bases from V and 7 bases from J, with 14 bases in between. Germline V gene lookup returns CDR1 SGHRS and CDR2 YFSETQ. DNA for the CDR3: TGCGCCAGCAGCTTGGGACAGGACCCGTTAGAGCAGTACTTC. Protein sequence: CASSLGQDPLEQYF.

This chain links TRBV18 with TRBJ1-1, with a possible D match to TRBD1 (5 bases). This CDR3 comprises 12 residues. Germline values: CDR1 KGHSH, CDR2 LQKENI. V was pared by 7 bases and J by 5 bases, with 11 bases between. The CDR3 DNA reads TGTGCCAGCTTCGGACCAGGGACTGAAGCTTTCTTT. Translated, it gives CASFGPGTEAFF.

The CDR3 DNA follows: TGCGCCAGCAGCTTGGAGGACAGGGCTTACGGCTACACCTTC. Translation gives CASSLEDRAYGYTF. The V and J genes are TRBV5-1 and TRBJ1-2; 8 bases fit TRBD1. V shed 0 bases and J 8 bases; nucleotides not matched to a gene: 6. The V gene's germline CDR1 is SGHRS and CDR2 YFSETQ. The CDR3 has 14 residues.

The CDR3, as DNA: TGTGCCAGCAGCGTAGCAGGGCACCAAGATACGCAGTATTTT. This encodes CASSVAGHQDTQYF. The rearrangement uses TRBV9 and TRBJ2-3, with D possibly TRBD1 on 5 matching bases. Trimming removed 0 bases at V and 5 bases at J, with 10 bases between. This CDR3 is built from 14 residues. Per germline, CDR1 SGDLS and CDR2 YYNGEE.

The chain uses TRBV11-2 and TRBJ1-5, with D tentatively TRBD1 (5 bases). V was cut by 5 bases and J by 3 bases, with 8 bases left in between. The V gene's germline CDR1 is SGHAT and CDR2 FQNNGV. CDR3 size: 13 residues. The CDR3 sequence: CASSQGYNQPQHF. In DNA, the CDR3 is TGTGCCAGCAGCCAGGGTTACAATCAGCCCCAGCATTTT.

As regards this clone: At one of its ends the junction is not consistent with the germline gene, which may arise from a read error. The rearrangement uses TRBV28 and TRBJ2-7; no firm D call. The germline V gene encodes CDR1 MDHEN and CDR2 SYDVKM. The CDR3 consists of 11 residues. Here the CDR3 reads CASSSDSALDF. CDR3 bases: TGTGCCAGCAGCTCTGACTCGGCGCTAGACTTC.

The rearrangement links TRBV6-5 to TRBJ1-4; tentatively, D is TRBD1 (5 bases). The CDR3 loop spans 14 amino acids. Trimming took 5 bases from V and 5 from J, leaving 12 bases between them. Germline-derived CDR1 and CDR2 are MNHEY and SVGAGI. CDR3 in amino acids: CASSQEGLNEKLFF. For the CDR3, the DNA is TGTGCCAGCAGTCAAGAGGGACTGAATGAAAAACTGTTTTTT.

V and J are TRBV11-3 and TRBJ2-6; unclear D gene. V was shortened by 5 bases and J by 4 bases, with 15 bases between the two germline ends. Germline CDR1 reads SGHNT; CDR2 reads YENEEA. The CDR3 length is 16 residues. The CDR3 coding sequence is TGTGCCAGCAGCCGAGAGGCGTCTGCCGGGGCCAACGTCCTGACTTTC. Translated, it gives CASSREASAGANVLTF. The complete variable domain, with remaining parts taken from reference TRBV11-3 and TRBJ2-6, reads EAGVVQSPRYKIIEKKQPVAFWCNPISGHNTLYWYLQNLGQGPELLIRYENEEAVDDSQLPKDRFSAERLKGVDSTLKIQPAELGDSAVYLCASSREASAGANVLTFGAGSRLTVL.

The J gene is TRBJ2-5, the V gene TRBV2, with D possibly TRBD2 on 5 matching bases. Germline V gene lookup returns CDR1 SNHLY and CDR2 FYNNEI. Deletions cut 8 bases from V and 5 bases from J, with 24 bases between. The CDR3 is made up of 16 amino acids. The CDR3, as DNA: TGTGCCAGCGGTCTCGAGACGGGGAAATTAGGGGAGACCCAGTACTTC. Its translation is CASGLETGKLGETQYF.

The chain carries TRBV5-1 and TRBJ2-7; maybe TRBD2 (7 bases). Germline V CDR1 and CDR2: SGHRS, YFSETQ. There are 14 residues in the CDR3. The ends were cut back, 4 bases at V and 2 bases at J, with 13 bases in the middle. CDR3 DNA sequence: TGCGCCAGCAGCACCGGGGGGCGTCCCTACGAGCAGTACTTC. It specifies CASSTGGRPYEQYF.

This clone was seen a few times. The J gene is TRBJ2-1, the V gene TRBV6-5, with D possibly TRBD1 on 5 matching bases. The CDR3 runs 13 residues. V was cut by 2 bases and J by 4 bases, with 6 bases left in between. Germline CDR1 MNHEY, CDR2 SVGAGI. The CDR3 bases are TGTGCCAGCAGTTACCAGGGATACAATGAGCAGTTCTTC. Encoded protein: CASSYQGYNEQFF.

J is TRBJ2-7 and V is TRBV6-6; D is tentatively TRBD1 or TRBD2 (5 bases each). The CDR3 loop spans 14 amino acids. Germline V gene sequence: CDR1 MNHNY, CDR2 SVGAGI (reference sequence). V lost 5 bases and J 0 bases, leaving 11 bases between the germline ends. The CDR3 DNA is TGTGCCAGCAGTAACCCGGGACGCTCCTACGAGCAGTACTTC. Translating it yields CASSNPGRSYEQYF.

Comments on this clone: The junction departs from the called germline gene at one end, perhaps through a read error. This chain connects TRBV7-7 to TRBJ1-1; D gene ambiguous. Per the germline V gene, CDR1 is SSHAT and CDR2 is FNYEAQ (reference sequence). The CDR3 length is 13 residues. The CDR3 DNA is TGTGCTAGCAGCTTAGACCAAAACACTGAAGCTTTCTTT. As protein: CASSLDQNTEAFF.

This clone has only a few counts. The genes are TRBV5-4 and TRBJ2-2; D might be TRBD1 (5 bases). Germline V CDR1 and CDR2: SGHNT, YYREEE (reference sequence). The V gene lost 0 bases and the J gene lost 1 base, with 7 bases spanning the gap. The CDR3 covers 15 residues. The CDR3 coding sequence is TGTGCCAGCAGCTTGGGGCAGGGGAACACCGGGGAGCTGTTTTTT. This codes for CASSLGQGNTGELFF. Using reference TRBV5-4 and TRBJ2-2 for the parts outside the CDR3, the full variable domain is ETGVTQSPTHLIKTRGQQVTLRCSSQSGHNTVSWYQQALGQGPQFIFQYYREEENGRGNFPPRFSGLQFPNYSSELNVNALELDDSALYLCASSLGQGNTGELFFGEGSRLTVL.